These 13 T cell receptor beta chains came from one sample sequenced in a study of CD8 T cells in ankylosing spondylitis. TCRdb reprocessed the 5' RACE reads via MiXCR and lists one record per CDR3 protein. The sample lists some 120,000 distinct CDR3 sequences, over 6.5% occurring once. The source material was blood, either unsorted or a sorted T cell fraction (not recorded which). Every receptor here comes from a male donor with ankylosing spondylitis or in good health (not recorded which).

This clonotype was counted at least ten times. The chain recombines TRBV5-1 with TRBJ1-2; TRBD1 matches 9 bases. Trimming took 4 bases from V and 4 from J; bases not matched to a gene: 8. CDR1 SGHRS and CDR2 YFSETQ come from the germline V gene. CDR3 size: 15 residues. The chain's CDR3 is CASSLKGQGSYGYTF. The DNA for the CDR3 is TGCGCCAGCAGCCTAAAGGGACAGGGAAGCTATGGCTACACCTTC.

This clonotype has ten or more counts. The chain has TRBV5-1 and TRBJ2-4; TRBD1 might be the D (5 bases). Germline CDR1 is SGHRS and CDR2 is YFSETQ. The CDR3 sequence is 14 residues long. Trimming removed 4 bases at V and 0 bases at J, with 8 bases between. The CDR3 spells CASSMTVAKNIQYF. In DNA form, the CDR3 reads TGCGCCAGCAGCATGACAGTAGCCAAAAACATTCAGTACTTC. Full variable domain (remainder filled in from reference TRBV5-1 and TRBJ2-4): KAGVTQTPRYLIKTRGQQVTLSCSPISGHRSVSWYQQTPGQGLQFLFEYFSETQRNKGNFPGRFSGRQFSNSRSEMNVSTLELGDSALYLCASSMTVAKNIQYFGAGTRLSVL.

This clonotype was found many times. The J gene is TRBJ1-1, the V gene TRBV5-1, with 9 bases lining up with TRBD1. CDR3 length: 17 amino acids. Germline trimming cut 5 bases from V and 5 bases from J; bases unmatched to any gene: 16. Germline CDR1 is SGHRS and CDR2 is YFSETQ. CDR3 sequence reads: CASSFPSGTGQRTEAFF. CDR3 sequence (DNA): TGCGCCAGCAGTTTCCCTTCCGGGACAGGGCAACGGACTGAAGCTTTCTTT. Filled out from reference TRBV5-1 and TRBJ1-1, the complete variable domain reads KAGVTQTPRYLIKTRGQQVTLSCSPISGHRSVSWYQQTPGQGLQFLFEYFSETQRNKGNFPGRFSGRQFSNSRSEMNVSTLELGDSALYLCASSFPSGTGQRTEAFFGQGTRLTVV.

This clonotype was seen many times. Written as DNA, the CDR3 is TGTGCCAGCAGCCAAGACGGGGACACTGAAGCTTTCTTT. Translation gives CASSQDGDTEAFF. The V call is TRBV7-3, the J call TRBJ1-1; D unclear. CDR3 length: 13 residues. Germline values: CDR1 SGHTA, CDR2 FQGTGA. Trimming removed 5 bases from V and 3 bases from J, with 10 bases in between.

This clonotype came up many times. The V and J genes are TRBV5-1 and TRBJ2-7; the D is unclear. CDR3 length: 12 amino acids. Germline V CDR1 and CDR2: SGHRS, YFSETQ. V lost 0 bases and J 5 bases, leaving 6 bases between the germline ends. For the CDR3, the DNA is TGCGCCAGCAGCTTGGACGTGCACGAGCAGTACTTC. It specifies CASSLDVHEQYF.

This clonotype was seen at least ten times. The chain is built from TRBV5-6 and TRBJ2-2, with 7 bases identical to TRBD1. The CDR3 is 16 residues long. Per germline, CDR1 SGHDT and CDR2 YYEEEE. V trimming: 0 bases; J trimming: 4 bases; junction bases outside the gene matches: 6. CDR3 sequence reads: CASSLVDRVVTGELFF. The DNA for the CDR3 is TGTGCCAGCAGCTTGGTCGACAGGGTGGTCACCGGGGAGCTGTTTTTT.

Ten or more counts support this clonotype. This sequence joins TRBV6-6 and TRBJ2-7; no firm D call. V lost 2 bases to trimming and J lost 7 bases, with 12 bases between them. CDR3 size: 13 residues. Germline CDR1 MNHNY, CDR2 SVGAGI (reference sequence). Written as DNA, the CDR3 is TGTGCCAGCAGTTACGGTCCAGGCGGAGAGCAGTACTTC. Residues: CASSYGPGGEQYF.

In its sample, this clonotype was seen many times. This chain links TRBV20-1 with TRBJ2-1; the match to TRBD2 covers 10 bases. V trimming: 3 bases; J trimming: 7 bases; junction bases outside the gene matches: 6. Germline V CDR1 and CDR2: DFQATT, SNEGSKA (reference sequence). This CDR3 comprises 14 residues. CDR3 sequence reads: CSASLAGGVNEQFF. The CDR3 nucleotides are TGCAGTGCTAGCTTAGCGGGGGGCGTTAATGAGCAGTTCTTC.

This clonotype has a handful of counts. The gene calls are TRBV7-9 and TRBJ1-5, with TRBD1 matching 8 bases. Germline CDR1 is SEHNR and CDR2 is FQNEAQ (reference sequence). This CDR3 spans 15 amino acids. V was clipped by 6 bases and J by 2 bases; unmatched bases: 6. The CDR3 sequence: CASSIQGAGNQPQHF. CDR3 coding DNA: TGTGCCAGCAGTATCCAGGGGGCTGGCAATCAGCCCCAGCATTTT.

This clonotype was observed at least ten times. The chain combines TRBV29-1 with TRBJ1-1; D not certain. Germline assignment: CDR1 SQVTM and CDR2 ANQGSEA. Trimming pared 3 bases from V and 3 bases from J, leaving 8 bases between. This CDR3 spans 12 amino acids. The CDR3 DNA is TGCAGCGTTGACACGGGGTACACTGAAGCTTTCTTT. Amino acids: CSVDTGYTEAFF.

In this sample, this clonotype turned up many times. CDR3 loop: CSAIDRTRASYEQYF. The CDR3 DNA follows: TGCAGTGCTATTGACCGGACCCGAGCCTCTTACGAGCAGTACTTC. The chain uses TRBV20-1 and TRBJ2-7; D ambiguous. The CDR3 contains 15 residues. The germline V gene encodes CDR1 DFQATT and CDR2 SNEGSKA (reference sequence). Between the trimmed V and J ends, which lost 4 bases and 4 bases, there was a span of 20 bases.

This clonotype was recorded many times. The chain recombines TRBV12-3 or TRBV12-4 with TRBJ1-1; TRBD1 might be the D (6 bases). This CDR3 is 12 amino acids long. The germline V and J ends were trimmed by 5 bases and 10 bases, with 14 bases remaining between them. CDR3 sequence: CASSQATGPAFF. The CDR3 DNA reads TGTGCCAGCAGTCAAGCAACAGGGCCAGCTTTCTTT.

This clonotype was seen many times. CDR3 nucleotide sequence: TGTGCCAGCAGGGACCAATATACGCAGTATTTT. This encodes CASRDQYTQYF. This chain links TRBV12-3 or TRBV12-4 with TRBJ2-3; D unresolved. CDR3 size: 11 residues. V was cut by 6 bases and J by 7 bases, with 8 bases left in between.